A single sample is the source of the 22 T cell receptor beta chains below, sequenced in a study of OX40 agonist ivuxolimab in advanced cancers. Clones were sequenced by immunoSEQ multiplex PCR, and TCRdb holds only the in-frame ones, with some missing. The profile covers some 80,000 clones, with roughly 86% appearing a single time and 6.9% taken by the ten largest. The sequences come from CD4+ or CD8+ T cells sorted from blood, collected in a trial of the OX40 agonist ivuxolimab. The receptors shown here come from an adult with an advanced solid tumor such as melanoma, head and neck, liver or kidney cancer.

This chain uses TRBV14 with TRBJ1-2; D is unresolved. Germline-derived CDR1 and CDR2 are SGHDN and FVKESK. CDR3 length: 15 amino acids. V was trimmed by 0 bases and J by 4 bases, leaving 12 bases between them. CDR3 DNA sequence: TGTGCCAGCAGCCAAGATGGACGGCTTCCCTATGGCTACACCTTC. Protein: CASSQDGRLPYGYTF.

The genes are TRBV29-1 and TRBJ1-2; D might be TRBD1 (5 bases). Germline V gene sequence: CDR1 SQVTM, CDR2 ANQGSEA. The CDR3 runs to 11 residues. V was shortened by 7 bases and J by 5 bases, with 11 bases between the two germline ends. CDR3 sequence: CSAREGYGYTF. The CDR3, as DNA: TGCAGCGCCAGGGAGGGTTATGGCTACACCTTC.

CDR3 amino acids: CASSSYAAGYTF. The CDR3 region has the DNA TGTGCCAGCAGCTCTTATGCAGCGGGCTACACCTTC. V usage is TRBV5-8 and J usage is TRBJ1-2; no clear D. The CDR3 has 12 residues. Germline V CDR1 and CDR2: SGHTS, YDEGEE. V lost 3 bases and J 8 bases, leaving 11 bases between the germline ends.

V gene TRBV7-2 combines with J gene TRBJ2-5, with D perhaps given as TRBD1 or TRBD2 (5 bases each). Germline V gene sequence: CDR1 SGHTA, CDR2 FQGNSA. The V and J ends lost 2 bases and 5 bases respectively, with 12 bases between them. This CDR3 region has 14 residues. The CDR3 DNA is TGTGCCAGCAGCTTATCGGGACCACGGGAGACCCAGTACTTC. It yields the protein CASSLSGPRETQYF.

The chain recombines TRBV11-2 with TRBJ1-1; D is possibly TRBD1 (5 bases). Per germline, CDR1 SGHAT and CDR2 FQNNGV. V was shortened by 1 base and J by 13 bases, with 13 bases between the two germline ends. CDR3 length: 12 residues. The CDR3 protein is CASSLVQGRDFF. Written as DNA, the CDR3 is TGTGCCAGCAGCTTAGTTCAGGGCCGTGATTTCTTT.

V usage is TRBV4-1 and J usage is TRBJ2-1; 9 positions match TRBD1. Trimming at V came to 6 bases and at J to 6 bases, leaving 9 bases not matched to a gene. The length of the CDR3 is 15 residues. The germline V gene encodes CDR1 MGHRA and CDR2 YSYEKL. CDR3 in amino acids: CASRVGQGLGNEQFF. For the CDR3, the DNA is TGCGCCAGCAGGGTGGGACAGGGTCTAGGCAATGAGCAGTTCTTC.

This rearrangement joins TRBV6-6 to TRBJ1-5; 10 bases are shared with TRBD1. CDR1 and CDR2 from the germline V gene are MNHNY and SVGAGI (reference sequence). The CDR3 sequence is 16 residues long. Germline trimming cut 7 bases from V and 1 base from J; bases unmatched to any gene: 7. The CDR3 bases are TGTGCCAGCAACAGACAGGGGGCGCGGAGCAATCAGCCCCAGCATTTT. Its translation: CASNRQGARSNQPQHF.

This clone was seen more than once but under ten times. The V gene is TRBV25-1, the J gene TRBJ2-1; TRBD1 or TRBD2 may be the D gene (6 bases each). V lost 11 bases, J lost 6 bases, and 23 bases lay in between. This CDR3 region has 15 residues. The V gene's germline CDR1 is MGHDK and CDR2 SYGVNS. CDR3 sequence reads: CASLGGGKGSNEQFF. The DNA for the CDR3 is TGTGCCTCCCTCGGAGGGGGGAAGGGGTCCAATGAGCAGTTCTTC.

The chain recombines TRBV19 with TRBJ1-4; the D gene is possibly TRBD1 (5 bases). Trimming cost V 3 bases and J 8 bases, with 10 bases left between them. Germline assignment: CDR1 LNHDA and CDR2 SQIVND (reference sequence). CDR3 size: 13 residues. The CDR3 DNA reads TGTGCCAGTAGTATCGACGAGGGGGAAAAACTGTTTTTT. It specifies CASSIDEGEKLFF.

The V gene is TRBV4-3, the J gene TRBJ2-4, with a tentative D call TRBD1 (5 bases). The V gene's germline CDR1 is LGHNA and CDR2 YSLEER. V gave up 2 bases and J gave up 3 bases, with 11 bases separating them. The CDR3 runs to 15 residues. CDR3 in DNA: TGCGCCAGCAGCCAATCGGCCGACAGCAAAAACATTCAGTACTTC. Its protein product is CASSQSADSKNIQYF.

The rearrangement joins TRBV5-3 to TRBJ1-2; D gene unclear. TRBV5-3 is an ORF for which the function is uncertain. There are 13 residues in the CDR3. Trimming removed 3 bases at V and 0 bases at J, with 6 bases between. CDR3 amino acids: CARSCAANYGYTF. CDR3 sequence (DNA): TGTGCCAGAAGCTGCGCGGCTAACTATGGCTACACCTTC.

The chain employs TRBV6-5 and TRBJ2-7; maybe TRBD2 (7 bases). The ends were cut back, 2 bases at V and 2 bases at J, with 10 bases in the middle. The germline V gene encodes CDR1 MNHEY and CDR2 SVGAGI. This CDR3 has 14 amino acids. In DNA, the CDR3 is TGTGCCAGCAGTTACGGGGGGGCTGCCTACGAGCAGTACTTC. It is translated as CASSYGGAAYEQYF.

This chain links TRBV7-2 with TRBJ2-5; 9 bases line up with TRBD1. The V and J ends lost 5 bases and 5 bases, in that order; junction bases with no gene match: 6. Germline CDR1 is SGHTA and CDR2 is FQGNSA. The CDR3 has 14 amino acids. The CDR3 sequence: CASSADRGRETQYF. DNA of the CDR3: TGTGCCAGCAGCGCGGACAGGGGAAGGGAGACCCAGTACTTC.

This chain connects TRBV5-1 to TRBJ2-4, with TRBD1 identical over 8 bases. The V gene's germline CDR1 is SGHRS and CDR2 YFSETQ. The length of the CDR3 is 13 residues. V trimming: 5 bases; J trimming: 8 bases; junction bases outside the gene matches: 6. Here the CDR3 DNA reads TGCGCCAGCAGGACCCACAGGGGGGACATTCAGTACTTC. It translates to CASRTHRGDIQYF.

This chain links TRBV9 with TRBJ1-1; tentative D call: TRBD1 (6 bases). V was pared by 4 bases and J by 3 bases, with 19 bases between. CDR3 size: 16 residues. Germline loops: CDR1 SGDLS, CDR2 YYNGEE. CDR3 bases: TGTGCCAGCAGCCCAGAAGGAACAGGGCGGGACACTGAAGCTTTCTTT. Translation: CASSPEGTGRDTEAFF.

This clone was observed a single time. This rearrangement joins TRBV5-5 to TRBJ1-3; D unresolved. The germline V and J ends were trimmed by 2 bases and 0 bases, with 6 bases remaining between them. CDR1 and CDR2 (germline): SGHKS, YYEKEE (reference sequence). The CDR3 is made up of 14 amino acids. The CDR3 sequence: CASSLVGSGNTIYF. CDR3 bases: TGTGCCAGCAGCTTAGTAGGCTCTGGAAACACCATATATTTT.

This clone was counted at least ten times. V usage is TRBV11-3 and J usage is TRBJ2-2; no reliable D call. Trimming removed 6 bases at V and 5 bases at J, with 4 bases between. This CDR3 spans 11 amino acids. The germline V gene has CDR1 SGHNT and CDR2 YENEEA. CDR3 in amino acids: CASRGTGELFF. CDR3 coding DNA: TGTGCCAGCAGGGGAACCGGGGAGCTGTTTTTT.

With regard to this clone: Distinct nucleotide sequences in the sample also encode this CDR3. The chain carries TRBV30 and TRBJ2-7; D not certain. CDR1 and CDR2 from the germline V gene are GTSNPN and SVGIG (reference sequence). The CDR3 consists of 12 residues. Trimming took off 5 bases at V and 0 bases at J, with 8 bases between the two ends. The CDR3 DNA follows: TGTGCCTGGGGTACGTCCTCCTACGAGCAGTACTTC. It is translated as CAWGTSSYEQYF.

The rearrangement uses TRBV5-1 and TRBJ2-5; D may be TRBD2 (7 bases). V was trimmed by 2 bases and J by 5 bases, leaving 16 bases between them. The CDR3 spans 15 residues. Germline CDR1 and CDR2: SGHRS and YFSETQ. CDR3 in DNA: TGCGCCAGCAGCTTCTCCGGGCCGGGGGGCGAGACCCAGTACTTC. Translating gives CASSFSGPGGETQYF.

This clone was observed a handful of times. The chain uses TRBV27 and TRBJ1-2; 8 bases are shared with TRBD1. The CDR3 runs 12 residues. With V trimmed by 7 bases and J by 4 bases, 2 bases remained unmatched. In germline, CDR1 is MNHEY, CDR2 SMNVEV (reference sequence). CDR3 in DNA: TGTGCCAGCAAACAGGGGGTCTATGGCTACACCTTC. The encoded protein is CASKQGVYGYTF.

The J gene is TRBJ1-4, the V gene TRBV5-1; D might be TRBD1 (5 bases). Deletions cut 2 bases from V and 6 bases from J, with 14 bases between. There are 15 residues in the CDR3. Germline V CDR1 and CDR2: SGHRS, YFSETQ. CDR3 in amino acids: CASSLNGGVDEKLFF. As DNA, the CDR3 is TGCGCCAGCAGCTTAAACGGAGGGGTGGATGAAAAACTGTTTTTT.

This sequence joins TRBV7-2 and TRBJ1-2; D call uncertain. Trimming took 5 bases from V and 3 from J, leaving 13 bases between them. The CDR3 is 14 amino acids. In germline, CDR1 is SGHTA, CDR2 FQGNSA. The CDR3 region is CASSRRAVDYGYTF. CDR3 sequence (DNA): TGTGCCAGCAGCCGACGGGCGGTGGACTATGGCTACACCTTC.